This is a list of T cell receptor beta chains from one sample in a study of OX40 agonist ivuxolimab in advanced cancers. Only in-frame clones appear in the TCRdb table, and some are missing; sequencing was by immunoSEQ multiplex PCR. The sample carries some 65,000 clones, 85% recorded once. The sequencing used CD4+ or CD8+ T cells sorted from blood, collected in a trial of the OX40 agonist ivuxolimab. The receptors were gathered from an adult with an advanced solid tumor such as melanoma, head and neck, liver or kidney cancer. The CDR3 runs from the conserved cysteine through the conserved F or W. Fields, in order: V gene, D gene, J gene, CDR3 DNA, CDR3 protein. D genes are given only for firm matches.

>TRBV27|-|TRBJ2-1
TGTGCCAGCAGTTTATCCGGGGGATTAGGCAATGAGCAGTTCTTC
CASSLSGGLGNEQFF
>TRBV6-5|-|TRBJ2-1
TGTGCCAGCAGTTACTTGCTAGCGTTTGAGCAGTTCTTC
CASSYLLAFEQFF
>TRBV5-5|-|TRBJ1-1
TGTGCCAGCAGCTTTGAAGTAAGGGGAAGAACTGAAGCTTTCTTT
CASSFEVRGRTEAFF
>TRBV7-3|-|TRBJ2-3
TGTGCCAGCGCCACAGCCACGACAGATACGCAGTATTTT
CASATATTDTQYF
>TRBV5-1|TRBD1|TRBJ2-7
TGCGCCAGCAGCCCAACAGCCCCTCAGGGGGCGCGGGACGAGCAGTACTTC
CASSPTAPQGARDEQYF
>TRBV5-1|TRBD1|TRBJ2-1
TGCGCCAGCAGCTTGAAGGGACAGGGGGACGGTGAGCAGTTCTTC
CASSLKGQGDGEQFF
>TRBV7-2|TRBD2|TRBJ2-1
TGTGCCAGCAGCTGGAGGGGAACTAGCGGGAGCGGGAATGAGCAGTTCTTC
CASSWRGTSGSGNEQFF
>TRBV6-1|TRBD2|TRBJ2-5
TGTGCCAGCACCAAGCGGGGGGGTGAGACCCAGTACTTC
CASTKRGGETQYF
>TRBV14|TRBD1|TRBJ2-7
TGTGCCAGCAGCCGTTTGACAGGGGGGCCTAAGTACGAGCAGTACTTC
CASSRLTGGPKYEQYF
>TRBV5-6|TRBD2|TRBJ2-3
TGTGCCAGCAGCTCGAGACTAGCGGGGGATAACACAGATACGCAGTATTTT
CASSSRLAGDNTDTQYF